The rows below give T cell receptor beta chains drawn from one sample of a study of cytomegalovirus exposure and HLA in healthy donors. Repertoires were generated with immunoSEQ multiplex PCR, while TCRdb's copy carries only in-frame clones and drops some. This listing includes tens of thousands of clones. The source material was PBMCs. Receptors were obtained from a middle-aged woman in good health and CMV-seropositive. Both conserved end residues are part of each CDR3. The D gene is left open where the match is weak. Size values are once, few and many counts, or a class for expanded clones, and some rows have none.

>TRBJ2-3|TRBV7-3|NA|TRBD1
CASSQRGQNTDTQYF
TGTGCCAGCAGCCAACGGGGACAGAACACAGATACGCAGTATTTT
>TRBJ1-2|TRBV19|NA|NA
CASSFSPGQRGYTF
TGTGCCAGTAGTTTTTCCCCGGGTCAAAGAGGCTACACCTTC
>TRBJ2-7|TRBV7-9|NA|TRBD1
CASSKDRGLNEQYF
TGTGCCAGCAGCAAGGACAGGGGGCTTAACGAGCAGTACTTC
>TRBJ2-1|TRBV5-4|NA|NA
CASSLGREETRNEQFF
TGTGCCAGCAGCTTGGGCAGGGAAGAAACTCGCAATGAGCAGTTCTTC
>TRBJ2-7|TRBV14|NA|NA
CASSQVRYEQYF
TGTGCCAGCAGCCAAGTGAGATACGAGCAGTACTTC
>TRBJ1-2|TRBV7-9|NA|TRBD1
CASSLAGQGEGNYGYTF
TGTGCCAGCAGCTTAGCCGGACAGGGAGAAGGTAACTATGGCTACACCTTC
>TRBJ2-3|TRBV7-9|NA|NA
CASSQEVSTDTQYF
TGTGCCAGCAGCCAGGAGGTTAGCACAGATACGCAGTATTTT
>TRBJ1-2|TRBV6-5|NA|NA
CASTAGFHGYTF
TGTGCCAGCACCGCAGGGTTCCACGGCTACACCTTC
>TRBJ2-7|TRBV25-1|NA|NA
CATQQGENSYEQYF
TGTGCCACCCAACAGGGAGAAAACTCCTACGAGCAGTACTTC
>TRBJ1-1|TRBV19|NA|TRBD1
CASSDIYRGHTEAFF
TGTGCCAGTAGTGACATTTACAGGGGTCACACTGAAGCTTTCTTT
>TRBJ1-1|TRBV29-1|NA|TRBD1
CSVSRQGSFF
TGCAGCGTTTCCCGACAGGGGAGTTTCTTT
>TRBJ2-1|TRBV7-3|NA|TRBD2
CASSPGGSYNEQFF
TGTGCCAGCAGCCCCGGGGGGTCCTACAATGAGCAGTTCTTC
>TRBJ2-7|TRBV4-3|NA|NA
CASSQDWGPQQYF
TGCGCCAGCAGCCAAGATTGGGGGCCACAGCAGTACTTC
>TRBJ2-1|TRBV2|NA|NA
CASSGVGDNEQFF
TGTGCCAGCAGTGGGGTAGGGGACAATGAGCAGTTCTTC
>TRBJ1-6|TRBV12-5|NA|NA
CASGDIAALAITIGLDNSPLHF
TGTGCTAGTGGGGATATTGCGGCCCTGGCGATAACTATTGGACTCGATAATTCACCCCTCCACTTT
>TRBJ1-3|TRBV2|NA|NA
CASSEALAGISGNTIYF
TGTGCCAGCAGTGAAGCGCTTGCAGGGATCAGTGGAAACACCATATATTTT
>TRBJ2-5|TRBV10-1|NA|NA
CASSPGVSVGAQYF
TGCGCCAGTTCTCCGGGAGTCTCCGTCGGGGCCCAGTACTTC
>TRBJ1-3|TRBV5-5|NA|NA
CASSLVGRRSGNTIYF
TGTGCCAGCAGCTTGGTGGGCCGCCGGTCTGGAAACACCATATATTTT
>TRBJ1-5|TRBV19|NA|NA
CASSIDRTTNQPQHF
TGTGCCAGTAGTATAGACCGGACTACCAATCAGCCCCAGCATTTT
>TRBJ2-4|TRBV6-1|NA|TRBD2
CASSDLLAGGNLAKNIQYF
TGTGCCAGCAGTGACCTCCTAGCGGGAGGGAACCTAGCCAAAAACATTCAGTACTTC
>TRBJ2-3|TRBV4-1|NA|TRBD2
CASSQGRGGGVADTQYF
TGCGCCAGCAGCCAGGGGCGGGGGGGCGGTGTAGCAGATACGCAGTATTTT
>TRBJ2-2|TRBV7-9|NA|TRBD2
CASSLGLAGGPGTGELFF
TGTGCCAGCAGCTTAGGGCTAGCGGGAGGGCCCGGCACCGGGGAGCTGTTTTTT
>TRBJ2-7|TRBV5-1|NA|TRBD1
CASSWTGDSEQYF
TGCGCCAGCAGCTGGACAGGAGACTCCGAGCAGTACTTC
>TRBJ2-1|TRBV19|NA|TRBD2
CASSSPRLAGHHNEQFF
TGTGCCAGTAGTAGCCCCCGACTAGCGGGGCACCACAATGAGCAGTTCTTC
>TRBJ2-1|TRBV6-5|NA|TRBD1
CASSWDRRNEQFF
TGTGCCAGCAGCTGGGACAGGAGGAATGAGCAGTTCTTC
>TRBJ2-1|TRBV7-3|NA|NA
CASSFGGKRQFF
TGTGCCAGCAGCTTTGGCGGAAAGAGGCAGTTCTTC
>TRBJ2-3|TRBV5-1|large|NA
CASSFLGDPTDTQYF
TGCGCCAGCAGCTTTTTAGGGGATCCGACAGATACGCAGTATTTT
>TRBJ2-1|TRBV10-2|NA|NA
CASSVTETYNEQFF
TGCGCCAGCAGTGTTACCGAGACCTACAATGAGCAGTTCTTC
>TRBJ1-3|TRBV2|NA|NA
CASTGDSVSGNTIYF
TGTGCCAGCACCGGCGACTCCGTCTCTGGAAACACCATATATTTT
>TRBJ2-1|TRBV6-6|NA|NA
CASSPGQTHYNEQFF
TGTGCCAGCAGCCCCGGACAGACCCACTACAATGAGCAGTTCTTC
>TRBJ2-2|TRBV7-3|NA|TRBD1
CASSLMGQGPSSNTGELFF
TGTGCCAGCAGCTTAATGGGACAGGGGCCCTCATCGAACACCGGGGAGCTGTTTTTT
>TRBJ2-5|TRBV9|NA|NA
CASSPGIQETQYF
TGTGCCAGCAGCCCCGGGATACAAGAGACCCAGTACTTC